The rows below give T cell receptor beta chains drawn from one sample of a study of T cells in localized non-small cell lung cancer. TCRdb's table, derived via immunoSEQ multiplex PCR, lists solely in-frame clones and lacks some. The sample consists of more than 70,000 clones, roughly 81% of them appearing once. The specimen comprised peripheral blood, sampled before any cancer treatment. The origin of the receptors is a man between 35 and 75 years old with stage I lung adenocarcinoma. Each CDR3 is given with its conserved first and last residue. The order of the fields is J gene, V gene, CDR3 protein.

>TRBJ1-5|TRBV27
CASSLTYSNQPQHF
>TRBJ2-5|TRBV6-1
CASILPGQYQETQYF
>TRBJ1-3|TRBV19
CASMGIYSGNTIYF
>TRBJ2-7|TRBV6-6
CASSYSPRAYEQYF
>TRBJ2-7|TRBV6-5
CASSRPGLGPYEQYF
>TRBJ1-1|TRBV6-5
CASRKGRVPEAFF
>TRBJ2-3|TRBV7-2
CASSSIAGTGTSTDTQYF
>TRBJ2-7|TRBV4-3
CASSQDPGTYEQYF
>TRBJ2-7|TRBV10-3
CAISEFTGGDEQYF
>TRBJ2-1|TRBV12-5
CASGLVWSNEQFF
>TRBJ2-5|TRBV7-7
CASSLAVREETQYF
>TRBJ2-5|TRBV5-1
CASSSTGQQETQYF
>TRBJ2-3|TRBV2
CASMGQGADTQYF
>TRBJ1-2|TRBV7-3
CASSSVGGYGYTF
>TRBJ1-2|TRBV13
CASSLKGLYGYTF
>TRBJ2-7|TRBV7-9
CASSLVAVSTGEQYF
>TRBJ2-7|TRBV12-2
CASRLAFRVPGYEQYF
>TRBJ2-1|TRBV5-4
CASSLQGLSSREQFF
>TRBJ2-1|TRBV7-9
CASSLGTSGVDEQFF
>TRBJ1-1|TRBV19
CASRPTEKNTEAFF
>TRBJ2-3|TRBV27
CASRIVGSDTQYF
>TRBJ2-7|TRBV30
CACELRAHEQYF
>TRBJ1-1|TRBV5-6
CASSLLNTEAFF
>TRBJ1-2|TRBV5-8
CASRLTAVYGYTF
>TRBJ2-3|TRBV27
CASSTRLAGGSDTQYF
>TRBJ2-2|TRBV5-1
CASSPLGLAGVLGELFF
>TRBJ2-7|TRBV7-9
CASSLTTSVGQYF
>TRBJ1-1|TRBV6-5
CASSYKEGLNTEAFF
>TRBJ2-7|TRBV5-1
CASTLGLTGGYEQYF
>TRBJ2-1|TRBV25-1
CASSDRGRVFGEQFF
>TRBJ1-1|TRBV6-5
CASSFTSNTEAFF
>TRBJ1-1|TRBV28
CASSSPGAMNTEAFF
>TRBJ1-3|TRBV7-9
CASSLEDTIYF
>TRBJ2-3|TRBV5-4
CASSSDLGADTQYF
>TRBJ1-6|TRBV25-1
CASSGTGDRSPLHF
>TRBJ2-7|TRBV28
CASSRAVSYEQYF
>TRBJ1-6|TRBV4-3
CASSQDDGPLGYPLHF
>TRBJ2-1|TRBV29-1
CSQAQYSSNEQFF
>TRBJ2-1|TRBV4-2
CASRQVLEVSEQFF
>TRBJ2-7|TRBV9
CASSVGTGAYEQYF
>TRBJ1-2|TRBV7-9
CASSSHLDGNYGYTF
>TRBJ2-2|TRBV7-3
CASSFSDGELFF
>TRBJ2-2|TRBV10-1
CASSEAAPGELFF
>TRBJ2-1|TRBV4-2
CASSQDTGQVYNEQFF
>TRBJ1-3|TRBV18
CASSPSTGTVDTIYF
>TRBJ2-7|TRBV14
CASSLLTVDEQYF
>TRBJ1-5|TRBV6-5
CASSMVKGFNQPQHF
>TRBJ1-2|TRBV6-1
CASRGGRGNGYTF
>TRBJ1-5|TRBV29-1
CSVGTAHQPQHF
>TRBJ1-2|TRBV29-1
CSDEDSRKYGYTF
>TRBJ2-2|TRBV6-4
CASSTKQGAGELFF
>TRBJ2-4|TRBV5-1
CASSLTSGGAKNIQYF
>TRBJ2-1|TRBV7-2
CASSLGSGSYNEQFF